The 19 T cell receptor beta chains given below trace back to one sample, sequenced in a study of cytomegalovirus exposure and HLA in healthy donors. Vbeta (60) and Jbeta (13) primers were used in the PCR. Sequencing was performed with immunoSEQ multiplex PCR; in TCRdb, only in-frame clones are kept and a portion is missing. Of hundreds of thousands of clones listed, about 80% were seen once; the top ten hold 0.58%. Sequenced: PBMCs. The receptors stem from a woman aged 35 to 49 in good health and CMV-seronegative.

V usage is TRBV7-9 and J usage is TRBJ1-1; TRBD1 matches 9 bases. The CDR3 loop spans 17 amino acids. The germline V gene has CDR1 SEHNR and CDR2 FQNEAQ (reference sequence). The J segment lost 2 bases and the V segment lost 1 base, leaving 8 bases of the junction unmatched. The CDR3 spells CASSLGTGDVRNTEAFF. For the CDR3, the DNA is TGTGCCAGCAGCTTAGGGACAGGGGATGTTCGTAACACTGAAGCTTTCTTT.

The DNA of the CDR3 is TGTGCCAGCAGTGAATGGGGACAGGGAGGATGGCAGCCCCAGCATTTT. As protein: CASSEWGQGGWQPQHF. The chain uses TRBV6-1 and TRBJ1-5; 9 bases match TRBD1. The CDR3 extends over 16 amino acids. V was clipped by 2 bases and J by 7 bases; unmatched bases: 9. Germline CDR1 reads MNHNS; CDR2 reads SASEGT.

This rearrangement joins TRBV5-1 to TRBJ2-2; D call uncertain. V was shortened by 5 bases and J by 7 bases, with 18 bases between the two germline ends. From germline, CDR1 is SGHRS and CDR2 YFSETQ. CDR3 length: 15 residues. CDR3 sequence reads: CASRSDLTRNGELFF. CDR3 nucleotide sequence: TGCGCCAGCAGGTCCGACCTTACGAGGAACGGGGAGCTGTTTTTT.

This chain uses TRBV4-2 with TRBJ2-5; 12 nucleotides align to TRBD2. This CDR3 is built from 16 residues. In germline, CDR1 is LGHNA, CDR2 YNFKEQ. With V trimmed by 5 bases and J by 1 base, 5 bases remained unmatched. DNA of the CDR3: TGTGCCAGCAGCGAAGGACTAGCGGGAAGCCAAGAGACCCAGTACTTC. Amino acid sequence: CASSEGLAGSQETQYF.

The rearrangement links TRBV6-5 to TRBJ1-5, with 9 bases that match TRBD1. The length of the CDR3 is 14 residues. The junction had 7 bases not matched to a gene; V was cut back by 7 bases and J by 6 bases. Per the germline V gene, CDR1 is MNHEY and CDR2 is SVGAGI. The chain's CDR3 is CASNSRQGVQPQHF. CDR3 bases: TGTGCCAGCAATTCTCGACAGGGGGTTCAGCCCCAGCATTTT.

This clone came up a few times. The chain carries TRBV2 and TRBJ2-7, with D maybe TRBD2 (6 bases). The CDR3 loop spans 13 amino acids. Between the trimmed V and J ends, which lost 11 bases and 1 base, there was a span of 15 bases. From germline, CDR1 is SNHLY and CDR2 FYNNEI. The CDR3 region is CAGGQGPSYEQYF. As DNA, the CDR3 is TGTGCCGGAGGGCAAGGGCCTTCCTACGAGCAGTACTTC.

The CDR3 coding sequence is TGTGCCAGCAGTTTAACATCGGGGGAGGTCTACAATGAGCAGTTCTTC. Its translation: CASSLTSGEVYNEQFF. This chain uses TRBV27 with TRBJ2-1; perhaps TRBD2 as D (6 bases). CDR3 length: 16 amino acids. The V end was cut by 2 bases, the J end by 3 bases, with 14 bases between. Germline V gene lookup returns CDR1 MNHEY and CDR2 SMNVEV (reference sequence).

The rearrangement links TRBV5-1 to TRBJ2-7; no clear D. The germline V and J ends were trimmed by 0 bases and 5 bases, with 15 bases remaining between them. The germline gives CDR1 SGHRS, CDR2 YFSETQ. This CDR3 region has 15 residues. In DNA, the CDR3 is TGCGCCAGCAGCTTGGGGTCAACGAGGTTAGACGAGCAGTACTTC. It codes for CASSLGSTRLDEQYF.

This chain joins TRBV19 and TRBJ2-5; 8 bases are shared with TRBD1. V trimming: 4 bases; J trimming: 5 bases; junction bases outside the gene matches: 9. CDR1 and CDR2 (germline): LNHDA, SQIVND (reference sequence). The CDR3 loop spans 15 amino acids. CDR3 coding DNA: TGTGCCAGTAGTACCATCGGACAGGGCGGGGAGACCCAGTACTTC. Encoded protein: CASSTIGQGGETQYF.

The CDR3: CASSLANRVKGYEQYF. In nucleotides, the CDR3 is TGTGCCAGCAGCTTAGCGAACAGGGTAAAAGGCTACGAGCAGTACTTC. The gene calls are TRBV7-9 and TRBJ2-7, with a possible D match to TRBD1 (6 bases). V was clipped by 0 bases and J by 3 bases, with 15 bases between them. Germline CDR1 is SEHNR and CDR2 is FQNEAQ (reference sequence). The CDR3 has 16 residues.

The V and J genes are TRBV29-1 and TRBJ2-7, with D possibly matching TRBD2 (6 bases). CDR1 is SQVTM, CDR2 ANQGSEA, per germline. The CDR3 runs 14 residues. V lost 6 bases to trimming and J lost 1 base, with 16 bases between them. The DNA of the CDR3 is TGCAGCGTGCAAGGAGGGACCCGGTCCTACGAGCAGTACTTC. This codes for CSVQGGTRSYEQYF.

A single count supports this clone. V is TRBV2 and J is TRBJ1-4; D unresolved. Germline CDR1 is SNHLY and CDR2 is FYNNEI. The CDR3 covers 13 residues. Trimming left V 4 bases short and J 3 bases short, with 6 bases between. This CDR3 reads CASSVQSNEKLFF. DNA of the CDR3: TGTGCCAGCAGTGTACAGTCTAATGAAAAACTGTTTTTT.

The CDR3 is CASSSTGKQFF. The DNA of the CDR3 is TGCGCCAGCAGCAGCACAGGGAAGCAGTTCTTC. This chain uses TRBV5-1 with TRBJ2-1; maybe TRBD1 (6 bases). The length of the CDR3 is 11 residues. The V end was cut by 4 bases, the J end by 11 bases, with 10 bases between. The germline gives CDR1 SGHRS, CDR2 YFSETQ. The full variable domain, completed using reference TRBV5-1 and TRBJ2-1, is KAGVTQTPRYLIKTRGQQVTLSCSPISGHRSVSWYQQTPGQGLQFLFEYFSETQRNKGNFPGRFSGRQFSNSRSEMNVSTLELGDSALYLCASSSTGKQFFGPGTRLTVL.

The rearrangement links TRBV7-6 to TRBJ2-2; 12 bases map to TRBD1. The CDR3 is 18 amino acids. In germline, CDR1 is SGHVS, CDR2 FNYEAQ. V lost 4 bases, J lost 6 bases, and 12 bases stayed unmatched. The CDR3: CASSSGQGAGVGAGELFF. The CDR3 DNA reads TGTGCCAGCAGCTCGGGACAGGGGGCAGGTGTGGGAGCCGGGGAGCTGTTTTTT.

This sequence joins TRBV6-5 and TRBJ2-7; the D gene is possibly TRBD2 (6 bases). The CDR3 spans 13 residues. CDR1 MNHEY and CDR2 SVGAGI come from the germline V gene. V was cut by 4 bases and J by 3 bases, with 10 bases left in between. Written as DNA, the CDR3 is TGTGCCAGCAGTTTGGGACTCATCTACGAGCAGTACTTC. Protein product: CASSLGLIYEQYF.

CDR3 sequence reads: CASSPIGLFTEAFF. CDR3 DNA sequence: TGTGCCAGCAGCCCAATCGGACTCTTCACTGAAGCTTTCTTT. The chain recombines TRBV6-1 with TRBJ1-1, with D unresolved. CDR1 and CDR2 from the germline V gene are MNHNS and SASEGT. CDR3 length: 14 residues. V shed 6 bases and J shed 4 bases, with 15 bases lying between them.

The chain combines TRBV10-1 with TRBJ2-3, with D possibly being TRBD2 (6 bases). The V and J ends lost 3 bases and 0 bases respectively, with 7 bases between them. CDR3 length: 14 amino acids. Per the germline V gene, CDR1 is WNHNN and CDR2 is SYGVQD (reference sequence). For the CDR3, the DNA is TGCGCCAGCAGTGATGGGGGGAGCACAGATACGCAGTATTTT. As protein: CASSDGGSTDTQYF.

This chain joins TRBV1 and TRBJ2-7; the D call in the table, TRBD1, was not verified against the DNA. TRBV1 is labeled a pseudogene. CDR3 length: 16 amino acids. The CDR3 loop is CTSPTAIPHQPYEQYF. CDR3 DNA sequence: TGCACCAGCCCGACAGCCATACCCCACCAACCTTACGAGCAGTACTTC.

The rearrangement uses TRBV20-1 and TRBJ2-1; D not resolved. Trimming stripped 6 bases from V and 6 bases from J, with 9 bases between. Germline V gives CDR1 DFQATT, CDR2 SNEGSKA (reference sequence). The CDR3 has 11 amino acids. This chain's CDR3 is CSAISSNEQFF. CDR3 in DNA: TGCAGTGCCATCTCTAGCAATGAGCAGTTCTTC.